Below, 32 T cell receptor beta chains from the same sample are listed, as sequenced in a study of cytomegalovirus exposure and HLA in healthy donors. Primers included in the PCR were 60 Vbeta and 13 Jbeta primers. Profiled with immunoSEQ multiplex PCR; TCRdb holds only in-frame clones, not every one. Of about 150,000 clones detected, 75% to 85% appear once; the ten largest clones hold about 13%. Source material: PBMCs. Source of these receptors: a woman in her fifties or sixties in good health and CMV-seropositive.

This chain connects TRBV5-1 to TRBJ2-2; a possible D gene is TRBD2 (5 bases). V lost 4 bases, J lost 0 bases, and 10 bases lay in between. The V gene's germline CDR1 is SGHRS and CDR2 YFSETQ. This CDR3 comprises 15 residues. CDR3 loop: CASSVSGTNTGELFF. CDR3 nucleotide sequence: TGCGCCAGCAGCGTCTCGGGGACGAACACCGGGGAGCTGTTTTTT.

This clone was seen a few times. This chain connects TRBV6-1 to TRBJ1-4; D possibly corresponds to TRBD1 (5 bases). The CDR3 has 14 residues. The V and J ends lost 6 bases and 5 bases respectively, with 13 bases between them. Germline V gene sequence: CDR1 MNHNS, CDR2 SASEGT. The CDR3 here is CASRDPGGNEKLFF. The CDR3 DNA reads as TGTGCCAGCAGAGACCCGGGGGGGAATGAAAAACTGTTTTTT.

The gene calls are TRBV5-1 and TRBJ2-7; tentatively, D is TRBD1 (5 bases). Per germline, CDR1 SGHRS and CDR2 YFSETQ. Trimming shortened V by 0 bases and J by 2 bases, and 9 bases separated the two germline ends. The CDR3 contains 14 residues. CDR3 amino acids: CASSLDRGTYEQYF. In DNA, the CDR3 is TGCGCCAGCAGCTTGGATAGGGGAACCTACGAGCAGTACTTC.

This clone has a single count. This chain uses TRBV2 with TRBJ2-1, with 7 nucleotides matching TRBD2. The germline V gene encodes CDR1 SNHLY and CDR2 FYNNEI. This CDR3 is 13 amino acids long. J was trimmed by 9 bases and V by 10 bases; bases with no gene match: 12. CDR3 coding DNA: TGTGCCAACTCGAAGGGAGGGGACCCTGAGCAGTTCTTC. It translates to CANSKGGDPEQFF.

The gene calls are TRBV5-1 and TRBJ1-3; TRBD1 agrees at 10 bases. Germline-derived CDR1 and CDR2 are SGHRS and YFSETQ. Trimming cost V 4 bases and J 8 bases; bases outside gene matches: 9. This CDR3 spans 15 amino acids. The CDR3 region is CASSPLGQGLDTIYF. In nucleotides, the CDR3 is TGCGCCAGCAGCCCCTTGGGACAGGGGCTCGACACCATATATTTT.

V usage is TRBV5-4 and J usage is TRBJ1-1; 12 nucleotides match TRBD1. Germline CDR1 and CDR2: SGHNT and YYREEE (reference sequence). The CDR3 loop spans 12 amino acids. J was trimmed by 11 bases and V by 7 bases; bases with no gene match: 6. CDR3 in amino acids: CASGGQGALAFF. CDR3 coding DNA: TGTGCCAGCGGGGGACAGGGGGCGTTGGCTTTCTTT.

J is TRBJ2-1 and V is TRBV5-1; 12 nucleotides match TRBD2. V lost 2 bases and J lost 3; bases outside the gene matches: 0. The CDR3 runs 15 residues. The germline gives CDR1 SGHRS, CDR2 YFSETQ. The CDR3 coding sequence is TGCGCCAGCAGCTTACTAGCGGGGGGCTACAATGAGCAGTTCTTC. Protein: CASSLLAGGYNEQFF.

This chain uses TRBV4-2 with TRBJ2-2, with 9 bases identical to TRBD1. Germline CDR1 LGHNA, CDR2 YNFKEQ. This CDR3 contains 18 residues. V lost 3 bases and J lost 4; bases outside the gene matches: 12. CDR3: CASSHILRTGQGTGELFF. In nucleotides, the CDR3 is TGTGCCAGCAGCCACATATTAAGGACGGGACAGGGCACCGGGGAGCTGTTTTTT.

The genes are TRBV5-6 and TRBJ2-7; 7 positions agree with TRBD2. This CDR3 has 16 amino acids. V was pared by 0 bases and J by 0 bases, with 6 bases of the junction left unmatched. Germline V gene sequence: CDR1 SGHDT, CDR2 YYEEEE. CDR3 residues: CASSLVSGAYSYEQYF. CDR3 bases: TGTGCCAGCAGCTTGGTCAGCGGGGCTTACTCCTACGAGCAGTACTTC. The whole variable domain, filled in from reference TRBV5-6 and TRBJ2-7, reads DAGVTQSPTHLIKTRGQQVTLRCSPKSGHDTVSWYQQALGQGPQFIFQYYEEEERQRGNFPDRFSGHQFPNYSSELNVNALLLGDSALYLCASSLVSGAYSYEQYFGPGTRLTVT.

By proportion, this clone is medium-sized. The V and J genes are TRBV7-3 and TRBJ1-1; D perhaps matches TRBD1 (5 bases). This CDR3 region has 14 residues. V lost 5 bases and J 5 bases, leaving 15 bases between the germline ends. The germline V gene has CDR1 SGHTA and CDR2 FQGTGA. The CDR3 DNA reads TGTGCCAGCAGCCGGACACGGGAGGGGACTGAAGCTTTCTTT. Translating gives CASSRTREGTEAFF.

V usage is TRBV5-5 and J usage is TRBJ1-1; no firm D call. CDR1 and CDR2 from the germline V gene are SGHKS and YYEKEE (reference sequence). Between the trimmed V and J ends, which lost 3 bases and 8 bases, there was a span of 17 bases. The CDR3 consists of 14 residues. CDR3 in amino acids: CASSWDWAAGEAFF. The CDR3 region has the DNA TGTGCCAGCAGCTGGGATTGGGCAGCGGGAGAAGCTTTCTTT. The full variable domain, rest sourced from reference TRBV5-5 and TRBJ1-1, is DAGVTQSPTHLIKTRGQQVTLRCSPISGHKSVSWYQQVLGQGPQFIFQYYEKEERGRGNFPDRFSARQFPNYSSELNVNALLLGDSALYLCASSWDWAAGEAFFGQGTRLTVV.

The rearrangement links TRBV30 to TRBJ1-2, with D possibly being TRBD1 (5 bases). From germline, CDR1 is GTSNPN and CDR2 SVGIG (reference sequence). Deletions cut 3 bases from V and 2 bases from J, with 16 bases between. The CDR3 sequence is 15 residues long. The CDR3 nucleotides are TGTGCCTGGAGCCCCGGGGGGGGGACCAACTATGGCTACACCTTC. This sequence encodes CAWSPGGGTNYGYTF.

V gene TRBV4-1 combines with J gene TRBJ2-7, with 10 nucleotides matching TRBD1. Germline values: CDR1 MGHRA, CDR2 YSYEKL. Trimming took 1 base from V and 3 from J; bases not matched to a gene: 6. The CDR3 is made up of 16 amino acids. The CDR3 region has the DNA TGCGCCAGCAGCCAAGCGGACAGGGGGACGATCTACGAGCAGTACTTC. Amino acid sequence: CASSQADRGTIYEQYF.

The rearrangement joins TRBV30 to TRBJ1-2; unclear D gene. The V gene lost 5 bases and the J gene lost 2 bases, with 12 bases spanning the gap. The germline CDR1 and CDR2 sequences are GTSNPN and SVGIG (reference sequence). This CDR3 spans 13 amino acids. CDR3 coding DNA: TGTGCCTGGCAGGAGGGTACGAACTATGGCTACACCTTC. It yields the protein CAWQEGTNYGYTF.

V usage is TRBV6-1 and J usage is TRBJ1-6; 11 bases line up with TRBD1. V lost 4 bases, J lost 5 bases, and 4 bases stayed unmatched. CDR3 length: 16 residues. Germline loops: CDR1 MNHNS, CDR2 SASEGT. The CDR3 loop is CASSADRGRNNSPLHF. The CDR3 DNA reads TGTGCCAGCAGTGCGGACAGGGGGCGAAATAATTCACCCCTCCACTTT.

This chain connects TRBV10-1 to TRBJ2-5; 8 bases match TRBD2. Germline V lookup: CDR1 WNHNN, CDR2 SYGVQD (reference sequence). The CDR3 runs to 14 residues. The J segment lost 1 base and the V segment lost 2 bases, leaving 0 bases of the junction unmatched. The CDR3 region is CASSETSGQETQYF. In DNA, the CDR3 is TGCGCCAGCAGTGAGACTAGCGGCCAAGAGACCCAGTACTTC.

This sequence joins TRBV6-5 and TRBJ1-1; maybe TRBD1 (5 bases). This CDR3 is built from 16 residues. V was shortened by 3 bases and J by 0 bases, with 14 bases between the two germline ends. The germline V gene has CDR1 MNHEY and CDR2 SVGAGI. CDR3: CASSYRSWGVNTEAFF. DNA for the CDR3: TGTGCCAGCAGTTATCGCTCCTGGGGGGTGAACACTGAAGCTTTCTTT.

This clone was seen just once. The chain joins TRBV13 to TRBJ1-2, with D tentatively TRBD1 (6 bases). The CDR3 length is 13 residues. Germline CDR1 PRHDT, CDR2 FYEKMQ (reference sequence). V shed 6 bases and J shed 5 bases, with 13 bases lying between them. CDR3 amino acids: CASRARQDYGYTF. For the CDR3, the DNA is TGTGCCAGCAGGGCCCGACAGGATTATGGCTACACCTTC.

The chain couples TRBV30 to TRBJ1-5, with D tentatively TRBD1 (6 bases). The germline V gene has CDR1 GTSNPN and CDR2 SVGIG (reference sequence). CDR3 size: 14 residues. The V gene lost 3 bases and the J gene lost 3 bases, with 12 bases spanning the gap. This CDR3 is CAWRGDNDNQPQHF. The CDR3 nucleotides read TGTGCCTGGAGGGGGGACAACGACAATCAGCCCCAGCATTTT.

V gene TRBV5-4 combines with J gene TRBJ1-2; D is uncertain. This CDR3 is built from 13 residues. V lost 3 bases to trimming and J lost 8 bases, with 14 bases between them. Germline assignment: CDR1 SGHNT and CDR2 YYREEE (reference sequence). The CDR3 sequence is CASSSATQVGYTF. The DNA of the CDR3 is TGTGCCAGCAGCTCCGCCACCCAGGTGGGCTACACCTTC.

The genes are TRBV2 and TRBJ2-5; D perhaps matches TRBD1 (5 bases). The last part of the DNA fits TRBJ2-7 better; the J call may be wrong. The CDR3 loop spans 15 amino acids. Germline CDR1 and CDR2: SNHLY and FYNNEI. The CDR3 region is CASSEQGHPLYEQYF. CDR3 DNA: TGTGCCAGCAGTGAACAAGGACACCCGCTCTACGAGCAGTACTTC.

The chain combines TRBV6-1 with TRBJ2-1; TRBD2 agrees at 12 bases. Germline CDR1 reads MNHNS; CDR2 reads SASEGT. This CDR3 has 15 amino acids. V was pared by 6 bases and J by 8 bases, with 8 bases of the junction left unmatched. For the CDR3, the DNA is TGTGCCAGCAGGCTGACTAGCGGGGGTACGTATGAGCAGTTCTTC. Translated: CASRLTSGGTYEQFF.

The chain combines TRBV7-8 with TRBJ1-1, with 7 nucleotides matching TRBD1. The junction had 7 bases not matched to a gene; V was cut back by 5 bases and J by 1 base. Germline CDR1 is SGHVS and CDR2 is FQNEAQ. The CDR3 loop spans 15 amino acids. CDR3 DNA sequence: TGTGCCAGCAGCCCGGACAGGCCGCCGAACACTGAAGCTTTCTTT. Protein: CASSPDRPPNTEAFF.

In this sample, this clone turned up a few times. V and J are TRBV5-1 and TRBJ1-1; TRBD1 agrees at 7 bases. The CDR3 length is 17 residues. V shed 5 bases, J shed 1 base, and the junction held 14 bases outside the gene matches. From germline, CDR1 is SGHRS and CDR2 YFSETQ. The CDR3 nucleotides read TGCGCCAGCAGTTCAGGGGGTGGAGGAAGGGGGAACACTGAAGCTTTCTTT. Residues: CASSSGGGGRGNTEAFF.

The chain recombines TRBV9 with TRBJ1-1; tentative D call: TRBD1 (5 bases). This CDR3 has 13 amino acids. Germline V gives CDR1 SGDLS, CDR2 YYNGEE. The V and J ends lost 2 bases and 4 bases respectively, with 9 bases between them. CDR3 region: CASSVLQGTEAFF. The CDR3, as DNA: TGTGCCAGCAGCGTCCTCCAGGGCACTGAAGCTTTCTTT.

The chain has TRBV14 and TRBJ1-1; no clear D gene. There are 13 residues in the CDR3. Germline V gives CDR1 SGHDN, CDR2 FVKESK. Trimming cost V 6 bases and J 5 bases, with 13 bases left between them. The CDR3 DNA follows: TGTGCCAGCAGTTATGTGGCCCAAACTGAAGCTTTCTTT. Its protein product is CASSYVAQTEAFF.

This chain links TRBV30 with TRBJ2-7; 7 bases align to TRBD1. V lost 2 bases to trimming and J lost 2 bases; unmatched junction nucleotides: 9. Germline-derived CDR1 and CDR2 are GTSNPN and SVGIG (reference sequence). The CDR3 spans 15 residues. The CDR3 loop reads CAWSRTGGVPYEQYF. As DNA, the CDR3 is TGTGCCTGGAGTAGGACAGGTGGAGTACCCTACGAGCAGTACTTC.

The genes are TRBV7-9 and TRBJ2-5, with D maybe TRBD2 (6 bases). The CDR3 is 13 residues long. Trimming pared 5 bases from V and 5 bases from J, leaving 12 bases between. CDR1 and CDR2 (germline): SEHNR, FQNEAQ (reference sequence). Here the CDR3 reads CASSPEGRETQYF. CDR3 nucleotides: TGTGCCAGCAGCCCGGAGGGTCGGGAGACCCAGTACTTC.

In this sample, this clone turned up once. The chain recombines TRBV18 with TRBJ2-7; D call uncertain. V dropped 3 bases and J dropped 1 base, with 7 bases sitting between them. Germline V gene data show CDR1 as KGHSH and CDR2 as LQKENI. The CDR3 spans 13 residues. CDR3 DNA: TGTGCCAGCTCACCTGACAAGTCCTACGAGCAGTACTTC. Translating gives CASSPDKSYEQYF.

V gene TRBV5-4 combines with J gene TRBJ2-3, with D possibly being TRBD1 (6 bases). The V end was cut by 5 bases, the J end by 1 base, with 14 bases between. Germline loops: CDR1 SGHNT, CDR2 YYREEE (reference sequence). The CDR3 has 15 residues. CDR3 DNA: TGTGCCAGCAGTCAGACACAGGGCCGCACAGATACGCAGTATTTT. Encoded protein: CASSQTQGRTDTQYF.

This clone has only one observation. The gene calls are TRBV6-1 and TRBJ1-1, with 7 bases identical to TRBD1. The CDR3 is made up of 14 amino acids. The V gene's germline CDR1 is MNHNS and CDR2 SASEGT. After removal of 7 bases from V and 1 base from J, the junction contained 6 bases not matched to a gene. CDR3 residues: CASKDDRANTEAFF. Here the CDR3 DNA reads TGTGCCAGCAAAGACGACAGGGCGAACACTGAAGCTTTCTTT.

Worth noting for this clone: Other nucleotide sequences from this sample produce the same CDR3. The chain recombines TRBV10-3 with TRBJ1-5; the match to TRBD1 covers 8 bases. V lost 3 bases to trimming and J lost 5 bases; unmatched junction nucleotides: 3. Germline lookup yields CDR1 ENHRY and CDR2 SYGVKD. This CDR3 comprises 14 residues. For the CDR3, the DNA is TGTGCCATCAGTGAAGGACAGGGTGATCAGCCCCAGCATTTT. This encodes CAISEGQGDQPQHF.